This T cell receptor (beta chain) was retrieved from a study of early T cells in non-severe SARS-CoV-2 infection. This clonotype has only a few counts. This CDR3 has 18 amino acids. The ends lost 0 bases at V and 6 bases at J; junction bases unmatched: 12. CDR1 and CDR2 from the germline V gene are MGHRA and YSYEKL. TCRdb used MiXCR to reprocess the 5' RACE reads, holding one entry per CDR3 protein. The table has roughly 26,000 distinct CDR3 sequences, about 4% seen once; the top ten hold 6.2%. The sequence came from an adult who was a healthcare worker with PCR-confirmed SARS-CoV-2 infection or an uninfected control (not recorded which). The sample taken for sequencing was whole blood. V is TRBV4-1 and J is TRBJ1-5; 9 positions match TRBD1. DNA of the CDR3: TGCGCCAGCAGCCAAGATGTGGGACAGGGCGGCGGTACTCAGCCCCAGCATTTT. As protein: CASSQDVGQGGGTQPQHF.